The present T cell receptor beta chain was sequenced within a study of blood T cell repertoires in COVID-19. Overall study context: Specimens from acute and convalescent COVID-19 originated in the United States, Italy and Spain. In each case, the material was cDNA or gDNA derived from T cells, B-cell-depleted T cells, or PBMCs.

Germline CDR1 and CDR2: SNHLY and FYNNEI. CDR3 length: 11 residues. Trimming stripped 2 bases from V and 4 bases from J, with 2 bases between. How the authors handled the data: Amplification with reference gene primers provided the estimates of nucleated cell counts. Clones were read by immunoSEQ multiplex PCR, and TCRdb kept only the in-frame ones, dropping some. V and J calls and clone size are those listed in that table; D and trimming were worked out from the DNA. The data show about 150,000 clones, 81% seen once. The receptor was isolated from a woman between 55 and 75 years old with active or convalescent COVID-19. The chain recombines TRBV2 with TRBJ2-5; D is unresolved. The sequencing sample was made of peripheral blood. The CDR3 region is CASSERETQYF. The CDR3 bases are TGTGCCAGCAGTGAACGAGAGACCCAGTACTTC. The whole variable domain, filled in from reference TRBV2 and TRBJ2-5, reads EPEVTQTPSHQVTQMGQEVILRCVPISNHLYFYWYRQILGQKVEFLVSFYNNEISEKSEIFDDQFSVERPDGSNFTLKIRSTKLEDSAMYFCASSERETQYFGPGTRLLVL.